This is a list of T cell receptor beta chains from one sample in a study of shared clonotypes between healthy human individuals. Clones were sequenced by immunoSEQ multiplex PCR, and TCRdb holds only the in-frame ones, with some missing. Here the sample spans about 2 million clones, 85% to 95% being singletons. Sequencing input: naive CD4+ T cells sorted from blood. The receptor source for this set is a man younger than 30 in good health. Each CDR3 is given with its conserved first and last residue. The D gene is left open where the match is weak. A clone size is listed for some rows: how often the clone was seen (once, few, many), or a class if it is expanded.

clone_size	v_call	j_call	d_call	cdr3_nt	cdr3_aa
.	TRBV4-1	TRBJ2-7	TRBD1	TGCGCCAGCAGCCAAGCAGGGGGAGCCTACGAGCAGTACTTC	CASSQAGGAYEQYF
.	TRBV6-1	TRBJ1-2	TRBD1	TGTGCCAGCAGTGTCGACAGGGGGCTCCGTGGCTACACCTTC	CASSVDRGLRGYTF
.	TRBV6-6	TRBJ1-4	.	TGTGCCAGCAGGTCGGGACAAGCAACTAATGAAAAACTGTTTTTT	CASRSGQATNEKLFF
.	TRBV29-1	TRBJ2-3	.	TGCAGCGTTAATAGGATGGGGGATACGCAGTATTTT	CSVNRMGDTQYF
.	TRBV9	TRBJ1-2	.	TGTGCCAGCAGCGTAGTTGGGGGCGGCTACACCTTC	CASSVVGGGYTF
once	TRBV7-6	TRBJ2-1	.	TGTGCCAGCAGCTTAGCGTGGGAGCGGAGCTCCTACAATGAGCAGTTCTTC	CASSLAWERSSYNEQFF
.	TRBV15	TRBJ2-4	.	TGTGCCACCAGCAGAGATCCGGACAAGTTAAGCATTCAGTACTTC	CATSRDPDKLSIQYF
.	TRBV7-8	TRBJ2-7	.	TGTGCCAGCAGCAGATCGGCAGGGCCCTCCTACGAGCAGTACTTC	CASSRSAGPSYEQYF
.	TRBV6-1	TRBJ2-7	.	TGTGCCAGCAGCCGAGCCGGACTGTACGATCTGGACTTC	CASSRAGLYDLDF
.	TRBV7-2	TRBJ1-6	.	TGTGCCAGCAGCCCCTTTGGCAGGGACGGACCCCTCCACTTT	CASSPFGRDGPLHF
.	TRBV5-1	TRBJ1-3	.	TGCGCCAGCAGCTTCACAGGGCCTTCTGGAAACACCATATATTTT	CASSFTGPSGNTIYF
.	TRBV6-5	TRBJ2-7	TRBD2	TGTGCCAGCCTCCTAAGCAGCGGGAGCTACGAGCAGTACTTC	CASLLSSGSYEQYF
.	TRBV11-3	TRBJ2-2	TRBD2	TGTGCCAGCAGCTTAGATTCTAGCGGGTTCACCGGGGAGCTGTTTTTT	CASSLDSSGFTGELFF
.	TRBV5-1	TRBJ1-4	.	TGCGCCAGCAGCTTGGGGAGATCCGGTAATGAAAAACTGTTTTTT	CASSLGRSGNEKLFF
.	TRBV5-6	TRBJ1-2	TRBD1	TGTGCCAGCAGTTTAGCCGGGACAGGGGCCCTCACGGACTATGGCTACACCTTC	CASSLAGTGALTDYGYTF
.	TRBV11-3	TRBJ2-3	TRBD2	TGTGCCAGCAGCCCAGGAGGCGGGGGAGGCACAGATACGCAGTATTTT	CASSPGGGGGTDTQYF
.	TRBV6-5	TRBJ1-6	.	TGTGCCAGCAGTTACGGGGTAGTAGCGAATTCACCCCTCCACTTT	CASSYGVVANSPLHF
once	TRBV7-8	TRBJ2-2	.	TGTGCCAGCAGCTTTCTCTCCTCGAGCGGGCCGAACACCGGGGAGCTGTTTTTT	CASSFLSSSGPNTGELFF
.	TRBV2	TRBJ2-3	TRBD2	TGTGCCAGCAGCACGGGACTAGCGGGTTCAGATACGCAGTATTTT	CASSTGLAGSDTQYF
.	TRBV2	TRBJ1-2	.	TGTGCCAGCCGAGAAATGACAGGAGATCACTATGGCTACACCTTC	CASREMTGDHYGYTF
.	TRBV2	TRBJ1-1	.	TGTGCCAGCACAAGGTCAGGGAACACTGAAGCTTTCTTT	CASTRSGNTEAFF
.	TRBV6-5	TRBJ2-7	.	TGTGCCAGCAGTTACTCCTCGGGGGCCTACGAGCAGTACTTC	CASSYSSGAYEQYF
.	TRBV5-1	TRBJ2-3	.	TGCGCCAGCAGCTTGGGCCTGGACAGCCCAGTGGCAGATACGCAGTATTTT	CASSLGLDSPVADTQYF
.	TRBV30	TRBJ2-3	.	TGTGCCTGGAGTCGGGCGCCAGATACGCAGTATTTT	CAWSRAPDTQYF
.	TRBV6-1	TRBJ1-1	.	TGTGCCAGCAGTGAAGCTTTGCCCACACCTAAATTT	CASSEALPTPKF
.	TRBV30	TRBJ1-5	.	TGTGCCTGGAGTACCACACGCAATCAGCCCCAGCATTTT	CAWSTTRNQPQHF
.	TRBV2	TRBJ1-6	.	TGTGCCAGCAGTGCGGGCTCCTATAATTCACCCCTCCACTTT	CASSAGSYNSPLHF
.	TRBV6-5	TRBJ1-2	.	TGTGCCAGCTGCAGAGTTGCCCCCTTCTATGGCTACACCTTC	CASCRVAPFYGYTF
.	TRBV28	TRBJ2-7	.	TGTGCCAGCGGGGACTCGAGCTCCTACGAGCAGTACTTC	CASGDSSSYEQYF